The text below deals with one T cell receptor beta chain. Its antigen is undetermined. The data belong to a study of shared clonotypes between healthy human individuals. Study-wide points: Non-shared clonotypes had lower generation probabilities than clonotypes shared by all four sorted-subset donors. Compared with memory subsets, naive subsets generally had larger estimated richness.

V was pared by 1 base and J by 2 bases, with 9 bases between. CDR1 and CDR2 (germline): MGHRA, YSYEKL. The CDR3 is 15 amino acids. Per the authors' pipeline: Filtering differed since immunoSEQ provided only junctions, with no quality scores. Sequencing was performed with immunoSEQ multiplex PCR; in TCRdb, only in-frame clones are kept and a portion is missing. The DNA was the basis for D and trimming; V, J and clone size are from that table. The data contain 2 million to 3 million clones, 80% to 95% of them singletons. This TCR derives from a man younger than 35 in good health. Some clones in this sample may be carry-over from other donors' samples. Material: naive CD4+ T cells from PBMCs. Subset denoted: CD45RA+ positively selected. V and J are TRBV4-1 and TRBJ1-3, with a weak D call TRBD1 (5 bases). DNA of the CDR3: TGCGCCAGCAGCCAAGTAGGAGGGGCTGGAAACACCATATATTTT. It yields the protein CASSQVGGAGNTIYF.